The next 30 T cell receptor beta chains were all read from a single sample in a study of shared clonotypes between healthy human individuals. Sequencing was performed with immunoSEQ multiplex PCR; in TCRdb, only in-frame clones are kept and a portion is missing. The table records approximately 1.4 million clones, around 98% of them present only once. Sequencing input: naive CD4+ T cells sorted from blood. Subset given: CD45RA+ positively selected. The receptors come from a man between 25 and 39 years old in good health.

V and J are TRBV18 and TRBJ2-3; D is perhaps TRBD2 (5 bases). This CDR3 is 16 amino acids long. V was pared by 3 bases and J by 7 bases, with 20 bases between. Germline V gene data show CDR1 as KGHSH and CDR2 as LQKENI. CDR3 loop: CASSPRREGARNTQYF. CDR3 DNA sequence: TGTGCCAGCTCACCTCGCCGGGAAGGAGCGCGGAATACGCAGTATTTT.

This clone was seen a single time. The gene calls are TRBV28 and TRBJ1-2, with 7 bases fitting TRBD1. Germline loops: CDR1 MDHEN, CDR2 SYDVKM. V lost 3 bases, J lost 6 bases, and 13 bases stayed unmatched. The CDR3 runs to 16 residues. The CDR3 nucleotides read TGTGCCAGCAGTTTCGCAACCCGGGACAGCTTGGATGGCTACACCTTC. It is translated as CASSFATRDSLDGYTF.

The rearrangement links TRBV5-6 to TRBJ1-2, with 7 bases identical to TRBD1. The germline V gene has CDR1 SGHDT and CDR2 YYEEEE. This CDR3 has 13 residues. Trimming removed 4 bases from V and 1 base from J; junction bases left unmatched: 1. The CDR3 here is CASSPGGNYGYTF. The CDR3 DNA follows: TGTGCCAGCAGCCCAGGGGGTAACTATGGCTACACCTTC.

J is TRBJ1-5 and V is TRBV4-1; 7 bases line up with TRBD1. Germline assignment: CDR1 MGHRA and CDR2 YSYEKL. The ends lost 0 bases at V and 6 bases at J; junction bases unmatched: 5. The CDR3 runs 15 residues. CDR3 protein: CASSQDSGGAQPQHF. The DNA for the CDR3 is TGCGCCAGCAGCCAAGATTCAGGGGGGGCTCAGCCCCAGCATTTT.

The rearrangement links TRBV28 to TRBJ2-7; the match to TRBD2 covers 11 bases. The CDR3 totals 15 residues. Losses at the gene ends were 7 bases for V and 4 bases for J; bases not matched to a gene: 9. Germline V gene lookup returns CDR1 MDHEN and CDR2 SYDVKM. The CDR3 DNA sequence: TGTGCCAGCACAACTCCGGGACTAGCGGTTTACGAGCAGTACTTC. As protein: CASTTPGLAVYEQYF.

V and J are TRBV5-6 and TRBJ1-1, with D perhaps matching TRBD1 (5 bases). The CDR3 is 12 amino acids. The germline V and J ends were trimmed by 0 bases and 11 bases, with 11 bases remaining between them. CDR1 is SGHDT and CDR2 is YYEEEE in the germline V gene. The CDR3 nucleotides read TGTGCCAGCAGCTTGGGGACAAGTCGGGCTTTCTTT. Its protein product is CASSLGTSRAFF.

V is TRBV5-1 and J is TRBJ2-1; 11 bases are a match to TRBD2. Germline lookup yields CDR1 SGHRS and CDR2 YFSETQ. The CDR3 spans 14 residues. Trimming at V came to 2 bases and at J to 12 bases, leaving 7 bases not matched to a gene. The CDR3, as DNA: TGCGCCAGCAGCTTTGGGACTAGCGGCTTAGGGCAGTTCTTC. It is translated as CASSFGTSGLGQFF.

V is TRBV5-1 and J is TRBJ2-3, with a tentative D call TRBD2 (5 bases). CDR1 is SGHRS, CDR2 YFSETQ, per germline. The CDR3 has 16 residues. Trimming removed 6 bases at V and 0 bases at J, with 17 bases between. CDR3 nucleotide sequence: TGCGCCAGCACCCAGGTGGCCGGGGTTAGCACAGATACGCAGTATTTT. Translated, it gives CASTQVAGVSTDTQYF. Drawing the rest from reference TRBV5-1 and TRBJ2-3, the complete variable domain is KAGVTQTPRYLIKTRGQQVTLSCSPISGHRSVSWYQQTPGQGLQFLFEYFSETQRNKGNFPGRFSGRQFSNSRSEMNVSTLELGDSALYLCASTQVAGVSTDTQYFGPGTRLTVL.

The chain links TRBV5-1 to TRBJ2-7; 7 nucleotides match TRBD1. Per the germline V gene, CDR1 is SGHRS and CDR2 is YFSETQ. The CDR3 is 15 amino acids. The V gene end was trimmed by 4 bases and the J gene end by 2 bases; junction bases not matched to a gene: 9. CDR3 sequence reads: CASSLGTALTYEQYF. The CDR3 nucleotides read TGCGCCAGCAGCCTTGGGACAGCACTTACCTACGAGCAGTACTTC. Full variable domain (remainder filled in from reference TRBV5-1 and TRBJ2-7): KAGVTQTPRYLIKTRGQQVTLSCSPISGHRSVSWYQQTPGQGLQFLFEYFSETQRNKGNFPGRFSGRQFSNSRSEMNVSTLELGDSALYLCASSLGTALTYEQYFGPGTRLTVT.

The chain combines TRBV7-3 with TRBJ2-2; D not certain. V gave up 5 bases and J gave up 5 bases, with 21 bases separating them. This CDR3 has 17 amino acids. Looked up from germline, CDR1 is SGHTA and CDR2 is FQGTGA. CDR3 bases: TGTGCCAGCAGCCCTACCCCCACGGGCAGGTCAACCGGGGAGCTGTTTTTT. Its translation: CASSPTPTGRSTGELFF. Complete variable domain (other parts from reference TRBV7-3 and TRBJ2-2): GAGVSQTPSNKVTEKGKYVELRCDPISGHTALYWYRQSLGQGPEFLIYFQGTGAADDSGLPNDRFFAVRPEGSVSTLKIQRTERGDSAVYLCASSPTPTGRSTGELFFGEGSRLTVL.

This chain joins TRBV29-1 and TRBJ2-1, with 7 nucleotides matching TRBD1. The CDR3 contains 12 residues. The J segment lost 7 bases and the V segment lost 2 bases, leaving 2 bases of the junction unmatched. Germline CDR1 is SQVTM and CDR2 is ANQGSEA. The CDR3 is CSVEQGVNEQFF. The CDR3 DNA reads TGCAGCGTTGAACAGGGGGTGAATGAGCAGTTCTTC.

The chain recombines TRBV25-1 with TRBJ1-4, with a tentative D call TRBD1 (6 bases). Per germline, CDR1 MGHDK and CDR2 SYGVNS. Trimming cost V 4 bases and J 5 bases, with 14 bases left between them. This CDR3 comprises 15 residues. The CDR3 is CASSVFGQLNEKLFF. CDR3 in DNA: TGTGCCAGCAGTGTGTTTGGACAGCTAAATGAAAAACTGTTTTTT. Based on the CDR3 plus reference TRBV25-1 and TRBJ1-4, the full variable domain is EADIYQTPRYLVIGTGKKITLECSQTMGHDKMYWYQQDPGMELHLIHYSYGVNSTEKGDLSSESTVSRIRTEHFPLTLESARPSHTSQYLCASSVFGQLNEKLFFGSGTQLSVL.

In its sample, this clone was seen once. The chain couples TRBV30 to TRBJ2-7; 12 bases match TRBD2. Germline V gene data show CDR1 as GTSNPN and CDR2 as SVGIG (reference sequence). V lost 3 bases and J lost 2; bases outside the gene matches: 5. The CDR3 is 15 residues long. The CDR3 nucleotides are TGTGCCTGGAGGCTAGCGGGAGGGCCCGCCTACGAGCAGTACTTC. This encodes CAWRLAGGPAYEQYF.

V usage is TRBV18 and J usage is TRBJ2-5; D is unresolved. This CDR3 comprises 15 residues. CDR1 and CDR2 from the germline V gene are KGHSH and LQKENI. Trimming left V 1 base short and J 5 bases short, with 14 bases between. As DNA, the CDR3 is TGTGCCAGCTCACCACTTGGGAACGGCCGGGAGACCCAGTACTTC. Protein: CASSPLGNGRETQYF. Complete variable domain (other parts from reference TRBV18 and TRBJ2-5): NAGVMQNPRHLVRRRGQEARLRCSPMKGHSHVYWYRQLPEEGLKFMVYLQKENIIDESGMPKERFSAEFPKEGPSILRIQQVVRGDSAAYFCASSPLGNGRETQYFGPGTRLLVL.

The CDR3 loop is CAPPGTVINTGGYTF. CDR3 nucleotides: TGTGCCCCTCCCGGGACAGTGATTAATACGGGTGGCTACACCTTC. The chain employs TRBV2 and TRBJ1-2; 7 bases map to TRBD1. The germline V gene encodes CDR1 SNHLY and CDR2 FYNNEI. J was trimmed by 7 bases and V by 11 bases; bases with no gene match: 19. The CDR3 is 15 residues long.

V is TRBV7-2 and J is TRBJ2-2; D possibly matches TRBD1 or TRBD2 (5 bases each). Germline V gene lookup returns CDR1 SGHTA and CDR2 FQGNSA. Trimming stripped 3 bases from V and 0 bases from J, with 8 bases between. The CDR3 is 15 residues long. The CDR3, as DNA: TGTGCCAGCAGCTTGGGGGTTGCGAACACCGGGGAGCTGTTTTTT. This translates into CASSLGVANTGELFF.

V gene TRBV7-8 combines with J gene TRBJ1-4, with 9 bases aligning to TRBD1. V was clipped by 1 base and J by 5 bases; unmatched bases: 2. CDR3 length: 15 amino acids. Germline-derived CDR1 and CDR2 are SGHVS and FQNEAQ. CDR3 bases: TGTGCCAGCAGCTTAGTTGGGACAGGGAATGAAAAACTGTTTTTT. It yields the protein CASSLVGTGNEKLFF.

The CDR3 is CAIMGDGRGYTF. CDR3 in DNA: TGTGCCATCATGGGAGACGGACGGGGCTACACCTTC. The chain is built from TRBV10-3 and TRBJ1-2; D is ambiguous. V was shortened by 7 bases and J by 8 bases, with 14 bases between the two germline ends. This CDR3 contains 12 residues. Germline lookup yields CDR1 ENHRY and CDR2 SYGVKD.

The rearrangement links TRBV7-2 to TRBJ1-2; tentative D call: TRBD1 (6 bases). The CDR3 totals 15 residues. Trimming left V 1 base short and J 4 bases short, with 13 bases between. CDR1 and CDR2 (germline): SGHTA, FQGNSA. As DNA, the CDR3 is TGTGCCAGCAGCTTAGACGGGGGCAAAGGCTATGGCTACACCTTC. Its protein is CASSLDGGKGYGYTF. Full variable domain (remainder filled in from reference TRBV7-2 and TRBJ1-2): GAGVSQSPSNKVTEKGKDVELRCDPISGHTALYWYRQSLGQGLEFLIYFQGNSAPDKSGLPSDRFSAERTGGSVSTLTIQRTQQEDSAVYLCASSLDGGKGYGYTFGSGTRLTVV.

This rearrangement joins TRBV13 to TRBJ2-2, with D perhaps TRBD2 (5 bases). This CDR3 has 19 amino acids. Germline V CDR1 and CDR2: PRHDT, FYEKMQ (reference sequence). The V and J ends lost 3 bases and 0 bases respectively, with 20 bases between them. The CDR3 region is CASSFYGISRGPNTGELFF. The CDR3 nucleotides are TGTGCCAGCAGCTTCTACGGGATTTCGCGAGGGCCGAACACCGGGGAGCTGTTTTTT.

V gene TRBV29-1 combines with J gene TRBJ2-2; D unresolved. The germline V gene has CDR1 SQVTM and CDR2 ANQGSEA. CDR3 length: 16 residues. Trimming left V 4 bases short and J 5 bases short, with 20 bases between. The CDR3 protein is CSVASSAPTQTGELFF. CDR3 bases: TGCAGCGTTGCGTCCTCGGCCCCTACACAGACCGGGGAGCTGTTTTTT.

The chain combines TRBV9 with TRBJ1-1; TRBD1 aligns across 11 bases. There are 19 residues in the CDR3. Trimming took 4 bases from V and 0 from J; bases not matched to a gene: 14. Germline loops: CDR1 SGDLS, CDR2 YYNGEE. DNA of the CDR3: TGTGCCAGCAGCACGAGATCGGACAGGGGGCTCGGGGTGAACACTGAAGCTTTCTTT. Translation gives CASSTRSDRGLGVNTEAFF.

The DNA of the CDR3 is TGTGCCAGCAAAACCCCGATAGGCGAGCAGTACTTC. Translated, it gives CASKTPIGEQYF. The gene calls are TRBV28 and TRBJ2-7, with no clear D. The CDR3 has 12 residues. CDR1 is MDHEN and CDR2 is SYDVKM in the germline V gene. Trimming removed 7 bases from V and 6 bases from J, with 13 bases in between.

This chain joins TRBV7-5 and TRBJ2-1; TRBD2, the D gene given by the table, was not confirmed from the DNA. TRBV7-5 counts as a pseudogene. The CDR3 contains 18 residues. CDR3 amino acids: CVRSLSWDLPSSYNEQFF. CDR3 coding DNA: TGTGTCAGAAGCTTATCCTGGGACTTGCCGAGCTCCTACAATGAGCAGTTCTTC.

The CDR3 DNA follows: TGTGCCAGCAGTTACTCGACTTCGGGTGCGGGCGAGCAGTACTTC. Residues: CASSYSTSGAGEQYF. The chain combines TRBV6-5 with TRBJ2-7, with D possibly being TRBD2 (5 bases). Looked up from germline, CDR1 is MNHEY and CDR2 is SVGAGI. V was pared by 0 bases and J by 6 bases, with 15 bases between. The CDR3 is 15 residues long.

This clone has just one count. The chain has TRBV5-4 and TRBJ2-2; no definite D call. The germline V and J ends were trimmed by 0 bases and 2 bases, with 14 bases remaining between them. The germline V gene encodes CDR1 SGHNT and CDR2 YYREEE (reference sequence). This CDR3 spans 17 amino acids. The CDR3 DNA is TGTGCCAGCAGCTTGGGATACCTATCCGAAAACACCGGGGAGCTGTTTTTT. Translating it yields CASSLGYLSENTGELFF.

This clone has just one count. The same CDR3 arises from other DNA sequences in this sample as well. This rearrangement joins TRBV28 to TRBJ2-7; D gene unclear. Trimming stripped 3 bases from V and 0 bases from J, with 12 bases between. This CDR3 contains 15 residues. Germline CDR1 reads MDHEN; CDR2 reads SYDVKM. The CDR3 reads CASSLWSASSYEQYF. As DNA, the CDR3 is TGTGCCAGCAGTTTGTGGTCAGCGAGCTCCTACGAGCAGTACTTC. Together with reference TRBV28 and TRBJ2-7, the CDR3 gives the full variable domain: DVKVTQSSRYLVKRTGEKVFLECVQDMDHENMFWYRQDPGLGLRLIYFSYDVKMKEKGDIPEGYSVSREKKERFSLILESASTNQTSMYLCASSLWSASSYEQYFGPGTRLTVT.

The rearrangement uses TRBV7-6 and TRBJ2-5; D gene ambiguous. V lost 8 bases, J lost 5 bases, and 12 bases lay in between. The CDR3 is made up of 12 amino acids. CDR1 SGHVS and CDR2 FNYEAQ come from the germline V gene. DNA for the CDR3: TGTGCCAGCCAGTTTATCATGGAGACCCAGTACTTC. Its translation: CASQFIMETQYF.

The chain employs TRBV18 and TRBJ2-3; the match to TRBD1 covers 7 bases. CDR3 length: 16 amino acids. Germline V gene sequence: CDR1 KGHSH, CDR2 LQKENI. V trimming: 2 bases; J trimming: 2 bases; junction bases outside the gene matches: 7. The DNA of the CDR3 is TGTGCCAGCTCACCAACGGGACAGACGATCACAGATACGCAGTATTTT. The encoded protein is CASSPTGQTITDTQYF.

The chain joins TRBV5-1 to TRBJ2-1; the D gene could be TRBD1 or TRBD2 (5 bases each). This CDR3 region has 14 residues. The germline V and J ends were trimmed by 1 base and 7 bases, with 12 bases remaining between them. Germline lookup yields CDR1 SGHRS and CDR2 YFSETQ. CDR3 bases: TGCGCCAGCAGCTTGTCGGGACGGCTGAATGAGCAGTTCTTC. It yields the protein CASSLSGRLNEQFF.